This entry concerns a single TCR beta chain. The CDR3 contains 16 residues. CDR1 is SGHDN and CDR2 is FVKESK in the germline V gene. Bulk and single-cell libraries used iRepertoire multiplex PCR with TCR subtype-specific primers. Input for bulk TCR libraries: roughly 85-550 ng RNA per sample. Reprocessing the multiplex PCR reads, TCRdb reports a single entry for every CDR3 protein and omits DNA. In total, the table holds around 2,700 distinct CDR3 sequences. These data originate in a study of T cells in severe cutaneous drug reactions. Study-level information: A European registry, Taiwan and Thailand supplied patients during about 2010 to 2019. Only probable or definite SJS/TEN or DRESS cases by RegiSCAR were enrolled. Naranjo and ALDEN algorithms identified the culprit drug.

The donors had carbamazepine-induced Stevens-Johnson syndrome or toxic epidermal necrolysis. Material for sequencing was cells from a skin blister. This clonotype originated in a human donor with toxic epidermal necrolysis, a severe cutaneous drug reaction. The J gene is TRBJ1-2, the V gene TRBV14. The CDR3 loop reads CASSQDPTETYYGYTF.